Listed below are T cell receptor beta chains from one sample, sequenced in a study of OX40 agonist ivuxolimab in advanced cancers. TCRdb keeps only in-frame clones here, not all; method: immunoSEQ multiplex PCR. Here the sample spans under 85,000 clones, roughly 91% being singletons. The sample consisted of CD4+ or CD8+ T cells sorted from blood, taken in a trial of the OX40 agonist ivuxolimab. These receptor sequences come from an adult with an advanced solid tumor such as melanoma, head and neck, liver or kidney cancer. The conserved cysteine and the conserved F or W are not part of the CDR3 here. A row's size may be missing; if present it is once, few, many or a size class.

-,TRBJ2-5,TRBV6-1,ASSVGGRETQY
-,TRBJ1-1,TRBV7-2,ASSLGGSMNTEAF
-,TRBJ2-1,TRBV10-3,ASWLGLAGDNEQF
once,TRBJ2-7,TRBV2,ASSRDRGLHEQY
-,TRBJ2-5,TRBV6-6,ASSYPHTLGETQY
-,TRBJ1-2,TRBV6-5,ASSYGTETYGYT
-,TRBJ2-7,TRBV7-9,ASSLGVPGISYEQY
-,TRBJ1-3,TRBV5-1,ASSWGDGSGNTIY
-,TRBJ2-1,TRBV10-2,ASGGQLRTSSYNEQF
-,TRBJ1-1,TRBV28,ASRATGGRVTEAF
-,TRBJ2-7,TRBV28,ASSPDTVSYEQY